One sample yielded the 20 T cell receptor beta chains listed below, sequenced in a study of shared clonotypes between healthy human individuals. This table comes from immunoSEQ multiplex PCR, and its TCRdb copy is limited to in-frame clones, with some not included. The repertoire holds roughly 1 million clones, with about 75% as singletons. Sequenced input: memory CD4+ T cells sorted from blood. Documented subset: CD45RA-negative fraction. The origin of the receptors is a man younger than 35 in good health.

The rearrangement uses TRBV29-1 and TRBJ1-1; 7 bases match TRBD1. Germline assignment: CDR1 SQVTM and CDR2 ANQGSEA. With 4 bases clipped from V and 3 bases from J, the junction kept 5 bases outside the gene matches. CDR3 length: 13 amino acids. CDR3 nucleotide sequence: TGCAGCGTTGCGACAGGGTTGTACACTGAAGCTTTCTTT. It yields the protein CSVATGLYTEAFF.

This clone was observed at least ten times. The chain employs TRBV7-3 and TRBJ2-5; D is possibly TRBD1 or TRBD2 (5 bases each). Trimming left V 5 bases short and J 3 bases short, with 13 bases between. CDR1 SGHTA and CDR2 FQGTGA come from the germline V gene. The CDR3 extends over 14 amino acids. The CDR3 sequence: CASSTYEGKETQYF. CDR3 nucleotide sequence: TGTGCCAGCAGCACATATGAGGGGAAAGAGACCCAGTACTTC.

This clone appeared once. Other nucleotide sequences in the sample specify the same CDR3. The V and J genes are TRBV5-1 and TRBJ2-5, with 9 bases aligning to TRBD2. This CDR3 has 14 residues. Germline CDR1 is SGHRS and CDR2 is YFSETQ. V shed 4 bases and J 2 bases; nucleotides not matched to a gene: 3. The DNA for the CDR3 is TGCGCCAGCAGCCTAACTAGCGGGCAAGAGACCCAGTACTTC. Protein sequence: CASSLTSGQETQYF. The entire variable domain, with the rest obtained from reference TRBV5-1 and TRBJ2-5, is as follows: KAGVTQTPRYLIKTRGQQVTLSCSPISGHRSVSWYQQTPGQGLQFLFEYFSETQRNKGNFPGRFSGRQFSNSRSEMNVSTLELGDSALYLCASSLTSGQETQYFGPGTRLLVL.

This clone was seen once. This chain uses TRBV7-9 with TRBJ2-7, with D perhaps TRBD1 or TRBD2 (5 bases each). The CDR3 is made up of 13 amino acids. The V end was cut by 5 bases, the J end by 12 bases, with 20 bases between. The V gene's germline CDR1 is SEHNR and CDR2 FQNEAQ (reference sequence). As DNA, the CDR3 is TGTGCCAGCAGCCCAACCGGGGCCGCCGGTGGGTACTTC. It is translated as CASSPTGAAGGYF.

The chain links TRBV6-5 to TRBJ1-6; no reliable D call. CDR1 and CDR2 (germline): MNHEY, SVGAGI. V was trimmed by 2 bases and J by 0 bases, leaving 8 bases between them. There are 16 residues in the CDR3. The CDR3 protein is CASSYEGGSYNSPLHF. The DNA of the CDR3 is TGTGCCAGCAGTTACGAAGGTGGCTCCTATAATTCACCCCTCCACTTT.

The count of this clone is one. This sequence joins TRBV4-3 and TRBJ2-3, with 8 positions matching TRBD1. The CDR3 covers 17 residues. V was pared by 0 bases and J by 3 bases, with 8 bases of the junction left unmatched. Germline V gene lookup returns CDR1 LGHNA and CDR2 YSLEER. CDR3 nucleotides: TGCGCCAGCAGCCAAGATAGGCCGGGACAGGTGACAGATACGCAGTATTTT. Encoded protein: CASSQDRPGQVTDTQYF.

This clone was detected only a few times. The rearrangement links TRBV5-1 to TRBJ2-7; D might be TRBD2 (7 bases). Germline assignment: CDR1 SGHRS and CDR2 YFSETQ. The CDR3 is 15 amino acids. V lost 2 bases, J lost 5 bases, and 17 bases lay in between. In DNA form, the CDR3 reads TGCGCCAGCAGCTTAGTGGGGGGGCAGAGGAACGAGCAGTACTTC. Residues: CASSLVGGQRNEQYF.

Comment on this clone: A much larger clone lies one base from this, so it may be a read error. This rearrangement joins TRBV7-8 to TRBJ1-4; the D is unclear. The length of the CDR3 is 12 residues. The germline CDR1 and CDR2 sequences are SGHVS and FQNEAQ. With 1 base removed from V and 8 bases from J, the gap between germline ends came to 5 bases. As DNA, the CDR3 is TGTGCCAGCAGCTTAGACCGGGAAAAACTGTTTTTT. Its protein is CASSLDREKLFF.

The chain is built from TRBV5-1 and TRBJ2-1, with 9 bases that match TRBD2. There are 17 residues in the CDR3. The V and J ends lost 4 bases and 9 bases, in that order; junction bases with no gene match: 17. Germline CDR1 SGHRS, CDR2 YFSETQ. The CDR3 region has the DNA TGCGCCAGCAGCCCGGTCGGCGGGAGCGGGGGGACGGTTGAGCAGTTCTTC. Protein: CASSPVGGSGGTVEQFF.

Remarks on this clone: Other nucleotide sequences in the sample specify the same CDR3. The chain links TRBV30 to TRBJ2-7, with 7 positions matching TRBD2. In germline, CDR1 is GTSNPN, CDR2 SVGIG (reference sequence). J was trimmed by 7 bases and V by 0 bases; bases with no gene match: 0. The CDR3 has 11 amino acids. Here the CDR3 DNA reads TGTGCCTGGAGTGTGGGGGGGGAGCAGTACTTC. This codes for CAWSVGGEQYF.

The gene calls are TRBV4-1 and TRBJ1-3; D is uncertain. The ends were cut back, 0 bases at V and 5 bases at J, with 8 bases in the middle. This CDR3 contains 14 residues. Germline CDR1 reads MGHRA; CDR2 reads YSYEKL. The CDR3 is CASSQEEARNTIYF. CDR3 sequence (DNA): TGCGCCAGCAGCCAAGAAGAGGCGCGAAACACCATATATTTT.

Comments on this clone: This specimen includes other DNA sequences encoding the same CDR3. The chain links TRBV11-3 to TRBJ2-1; D is possibly TRBD2 (5 bases). This CDR3 contains 15 residues. Germline CDR1 and CDR2: SGHNT and YENEEA. V was pared by 1 base and J by 2 bases, with 9 bases between. The CDR3 sequence is CASSLGTAAYNEQFF. The CDR3 coding sequence is TGTGCCAGCAGCTTAGGTACAGCGGCCTACAATGAGCAGTTCTTC.

The genes are TRBV5-1 and TRBJ2-5; 7 bases are a match to TRBD1. V dropped 3 bases and J dropped 4; count of bases not matched to a gene: 6. The V gene's germline CDR1 is SGHRS and CDR2 YFSETQ. This CDR3 contains 14 residues. The CDR3 sequence: CASSSGQVPETQYF. As DNA, the CDR3 is TGCGCCAGCAGCTCCGGACAGGTCCCAGAGACCCAGTACTTC.

V gene TRBV6-1 combines with J gene TRBJ1-6, with D possibly TRBD1 on 6 matching bases. The CDR3 is 15 residues long. Germline V gene data show CDR1 as MNHNS and CDR2 as SASEGT. Trimming cost V 4 bases and J 11 bases, with 18 bases left between them. CDR3 region: CASSGHPGTRAPLHF. The CDR3 DNA reads TGTGCCAGCAGTGGTCATCCCGGGACAAGAGCACCCCTCCACTTT.

This clone occurred a few times. The CDR3 DNA reads TGTGCCAGCACCTTGAAACTGGGGGGGCTAGGTGAAGCTTTCTTT. Translated: CASTLKLGGLGEAFF. J is TRBJ1-1 and V is TRBV6-5, with D possibly TRBD1 on 6 matching bases. Trimming shortened V by 7 bases and J by 7 bases, and 22 bases separated the two germline ends. Germline CDR1 is MNHEY and CDR2 is SVGAGI. This CDR3 spans 15 amino acids.

The rearrangement links TRBV10-3 to TRBJ2-1; 13 nucleotides line up with TRBD2. After removal of 7 bases from V and 7 bases from J, the junction contained 4 bases not matched to a gene. The CDR3 totals 14 residues. From germline, CDR1 is ENHRY and CDR2 SYGVKD. The DNA of the CDR3 is TGTGCCATCACCCGGACTAGCGGGAGTAATGAGCAGTTCTTC. Translation gives CAITRTSGSNEQFF.

The chain has TRBV28 and TRBJ2-5; possibly TRBD1 for D (6 bases). Germline CDR1 MDHEN, CDR2 SYDVKM. The CDR3 consists of 16 residues. Trimming took off 9 bases at V and 5 bases at J, with 25 bases between the two ends. The CDR3 sequence: CASTPRYYRVGETQYF. The CDR3 DNA is TGTGCCAGTACCCCGAGATATTACAGGGTCGGGGAGACCCAGTACTTC.

In regard to this clone: Distinct nucleotide sequences in the sample also encode this CDR3. The chain recombines TRBV11-2 with TRBJ2-5; D uncertain. The CDR3 loop spans 14 amino acids. V was pared by 0 bases and J by 0 bases, with 5 bases between. Germline assignment: CDR1 SGHAT and CDR2 FQNNGV. CDR3 amino acids: CASSLDGYQETQYF. DNA of the CDR3: TGTGCCAGCAGCTTAGACGGATACCAAGAGACCCAGTACTTC.

The chain recombines TRBV19 with TRBJ1-3; no clear D. CDR3 size: 17 residues. The V gene's germline CDR1 is LNHDA and CDR2 SQIVND (reference sequence). The ends were cut back, 6 bases at V and 1 base at J, with 19 bases in the middle. As DNA, the CDR3 is TGTGCCAGTAGCCCATTACCTCCGCGCTCTTCTGGAAACACCATATATTTT. This translates into CASSPLPPRSSGNTIYF.

The genes are TRBV2 and TRBJ2-5, with 10 nucleotides matching TRBD1. CDR3 length: 15 residues. V shed 5 bases, J shed 4 bases, and the junction held 7 bases outside the gene matches. The germline V gene encodes CDR1 SNHLY and CDR2 FYNNEI. The CDR3 loop is CASSPRTGGVETQYF. The CDR3 DNA follows: TGTGCCAGCAGTCCACGGACAGGGGGGGTAGAGACCCAGTACTTC. Combining the CDR3 with reference TRBV2 and TRBJ2-5 gives the whole variable domain EPEVTQTPSHQVTQMGQEVILRCVPISNHLYFYWYRQILGQKVEFLVSFYNNEISEKSEIFDDQFSVERPDGSNFTLKIRSTKLEDSAMYFCASSPRTGGVETQYFGPGTRLLVL.